This T cell receptor (beta chain) was retrieved from a study of T-cell memory formation after mild COVID-19. TCRdb redid the calling of the 5' RACE reads with MiXCR, one entry per CDR3 protein. The sample holds hundreds of thousands of distinct CDR3 sequences, approximately 16% seen once. Regarding this clonotype: What it binds is unknown.

Findings and limits, study-wide: Memory sampled before infection contained some responding clones, suggesting cross-reactive memory joined.

CDR3 size: 15 residues. V gave up 4 bases and J gave up 8 bases, with 23 bases separating them. Looked up from germline, CDR1 is DFQATT and CDR2 is SNEGSKA (reference sequence). The sequenced sample was PBMCs or a T cell subset sorted from them (not recorded which). The sequence was obtained from a young man who had mild COVID-19 (a few samples of this study predate the infection). Cell type and time point are not known. The chain combines TRBV20-1 with TRBJ1-2, with D perhaps TRBD1 (5 bases). The CDR3 is CSATPSSGVAGGYTF. Written as DNA, the CDR3 is TGCAGTGCTACCCCGAGTTCGGGGGTAGCGGGCGGCTACACCTTC.